This T cell receptor (beta chain) was recorded in a study of blood T cell repertoires in COVID-19. Study background: Donors in the United States, Italy and Spain gave samples during acute or convalescent COVID-19.

Authors' analysis steps: By means of reference gene primer amplification, nucleated cell counts were estimated. Libraries were prepared by immunoSEQ multiplex PCR; TCRdb keeps only in-frame clonotypes and omits some of them. V and J calls and clone size are copied from that table; D and trimming were computed from the DNA. The data contain under 300,000 clones, more than 75% of them seen just once; the ten biggest clones take up about 1.5%. Cohort 3 donors counted as recovered after two negative PCRs, clearance, or resolved symptoms. The CDR3 extends over 17 amino acids. The germline gives CDR1 LNHNV, CDR2 YYDKDF (reference sequence). V was cut by 2 bases and J by 1 base, with 15 bases left in between.

The chain recombines TRBV15 with TRBJ2-4; the D gene is possibly TRBD1 (6 bases). The origin of this receptor is a woman aged 50 to 60 who had recovered from COVID-19. The sequenced sample consisted of PBMCs or T cells enriched from blood (not recorded which). CDR3 sequence: CATSRTHRVRAKNIQYF. The CDR3 nucleotides read TGTGCCACCAGCAGAACGCACAGGGTGCGGGCCAAAAACATTCAGTACTTC.